This T cell receptor (beta chain) comes out of a study of cytomegalovirus exposure and HLA in healthy donors (dated by TCRdb to 2015 to 2018). Looking at the study overall: According to a later analysis, the roughly 120 validation repertoires were produced on the same platform as the approximately 610 repertoires of the first cohort. The study was designed to test whether signatures of past pathogen exposure could be identified by cataloging public T cell receptors. To predict cytomegalovirus infection status, the study brought together high-throughput TCR immunosequencing, statistical association of individual TCRs with disease status, and machine learning. Along with the approximately 620-subject first cohort, a separate validation cohort of some 130 different subjects was used. Overall study results and their limits: In a later analysis, TCRs clustered in the first cohort were found to also tend to co-occur in the 120 validation repertoires, with approximately 94% of cluster scores above 0. The study gave a list of roughly 150 TCR beta chains associated with cytomegalovirus. In vitro tests confirmed that three of the cytomegalovirus-associated TCR beta chains recognize cytomegalovirus antigens. Across donors, most TCR sequences were observed very rarely, whereas some public TCRs were present in many individuals. In both the original and validation cohorts, the classifier was reported to diagnose cytomegalovirus status with high specificity and sensitivity. A later analysis lacked HLA typing for the validation cohort, so it scored co-occurrence in that cohort across all 120 or so repertoires. According to the authors, the approach could potentially be generalized to other disease states and immunological phenotypes.

Preparation of the library involved the immunoSEQ multiplex PCR assay. Regarding the original processing steps: A statistical classification framework was built to diagnose cytomegalovirus status from the catalog of TCR beta chain sequences. Held by TCRdb, this immuneACCESS table contains in-frame sequences only and omits some clones. Under half of the omission traces to an unresolved V gene where checked; the cause of the rest is unknown. Clonal size and the V and J genes are those of that table, whereas D and trimming came from the DNA. The sample profile shows 200,000 to 300,000 clones; about 88% of them were found once. Approximately 12% of the sample lies in the top ten. Separate from the roughly 630-subject first cohort, the validation cohort of more than 90 subjects was the group to which the donors belonged. On this clone itself: Its antigen is not yet known. Base qualities are not provided; no much larger clone lies one nucleotide away.

This receptor was obtained from a man between 18 and 29 years old in good health and CMV-seropositive. Sequenced sample: PBMCs.

The CDR3 has the sequence CASSQVKYSGNTIYF. DNA sequence: TGCGCCAGCAGCCAAGTGAAGTACTCTGGAAACACCATATATTTT. This chain joins TRBV4-1 to TRBJ1-3, with the D segment identity uncertain. From the germline V gene, CDR1 is MGHRA and CDR2 is YSYEKL. Trimming removed 1 base from V and 0 bases from J, leaving 7 bases between the germline ends. From the cysteine up to the phenylalanine, the CDR3 has a length of 15 residues. Only the CDR3 DNA stays, 45 bases, in frame from base 1.